Below are 19 T cell receptor beta chains sequenced from a single sample in a study of tumor and adjacent non-tumor tissue in lung cancer. Three rounds of nested PCR, following a modified ARM-PCR protocol, produced the TCRbeta library. One entry per CDR3 protein, called by TCRdb with MiXCR from the multiplex PCR reads. The sample has 60,000 to 85,000 distinct CDR3 sequences; around four fifths are singletons. No cell sorting was done before RNA was extracted from the tissue. The source material was lung tumor tissue. Receptors originate from a man in his 60s with non-small cell lung cancer.

The chain recombines TRBV6-2 or TRBV6-3 with TRBJ1-5; TRBD1 aligns across 7 bases. Germline V gene data show CDR1 as MNHEY and CDR2 as SVGEGT. This CDR3 has 14 residues. Trimming removed 6 bases from V and 13 bases from J; junction bases left unmatched: 15. CDR3 residues: CASSGDRANKKQHF. Here the CDR3 DNA reads TGTGCCAGCAGCGGCGACAGGGCGAATAAGAAACAGCATTTT.

With regard to this clonotype: One junction end disagrees with the germline gene, perhaps due to a read error. The chain employs TRBV29-1 and TRBJ2-7; D perhaps matches TRBD1 (6 bases). The CDR3 has 13 residues. The germline V gene encodes CDR1 SQVTM and CDR2 ANQGSEA. CDR3 amino acids: CSASGANSYKQYF. For the CDR3, the DNA is TGCAGCGCATCAGGGGCTAACTCCTACAAGCAGTACTTC.

Points on this clonotype: This is likely a read error, given that the CDR3 carries no conserved phenylalanine or tryptophan at its end. The rearrangement links TRBV12-3 or TRBV12-4 to TRBJ1-1, with a tentative D call TRBD1 (6 bases). The CDR3 extends over 12 amino acids. V was clipped by 3 bases and J by 10 bases, with 12 bases between them. The CDR3 protein is CASSFITGPAFS. The CDR3 nucleotides are TGTGCCAGCAGTTTTATAACAGGGCCAGCTTTCTCT.

This clonotype showed up just a few times. The chain employs TRBV28 and TRBJ1-2, with a possible D match to TRBD1 (5 bases). Trimming cost V 3 bases and J 7 bases, with 9 bases left between them. The CDR3 has 12 residues. The V gene's germline CDR1 is MDHEN and CDR2 SYDVKM. Written as DNA, the CDR3 is TGTGCCAGCAGTTTCCGGGGCGGTGGCTACACCTTC. Its translation is CASSFRGGGYTF.

Note on this clonotype: At one boundary the junction diverges from the germline segment, which might be a read error. The chain employs TRBV11-2 and TRBJ1-1; D is unclear. In germline, CDR1 is SGHAT, CDR2 FQNNGV. The CDR3 runs to 14 residues. The CDR3, as DNA: TGTGCCAGCACCTTAGACCCGAGAGACCATGATGCTTTCTTT. Its translation: CASTLDPRDHDAFF.

This clonotype was observed many times. The chain recombines TRBV29-1 with TRBJ2-7; D unresolved. The CDR3 runs 11 residues. Trimming shortened V by 1 base and J by 5 bases, and 6 bases separated the two germline ends. CDR1 and CDR2 from the germline V gene are SQVTM and ANQGSEA. The DNA of the CDR3 is TGCAGCGTTGAAGGACCTAACGAGCAGTACTTC. It is translated as CSVEGPNEQYF.

The genes are TRBV12-3 or TRBV12-4 and TRBJ2-7; 12 bases are shared with TRBD2. The CDR3 extends over 14 amino acids. V dropped 6 bases and J dropped 8; count of bases not matched to a gene: 8. The CDR3 loop is CASRPTSGRNKQYF. CDR3 DNA: TGTGCCAGCAGACCGACTAGCGGGAGAAATAAGCAGTACTTC.

Points on this clonotype: The junction departs from germline at one end; a sequencing error may be responsible. This chain uses TRBV13 with TRBJ1-5; D ambiguous. The CDR3 is 15 amino acids. Germline V gene data show CDR1 as PRHDT and CDR2 as FYEKMQ (reference sequence). CDR3 residues: CAGSLGQNSNQPRYF. Written as DNA, the CDR3 is TGTGCCGGCAGCTTAGGCCAAAATAGCAATCAGCCCCGGTATTTT. Complete variable domain (other parts from reference TRBV13 and TRBJ1-5): AAGVIQSPRHLIKEKRETATLKCYPIPRHDTVYWYQQGPGQDPQFLISFYEKMQSDKGSIPDRFSAQQFSDYHSELNMSSLELGDSALYFCAGSLGQNSNQPRYFGDGTRLSIL.

As for this clonotype: Its ends do not fully match the called genes, so a read error is possible. The CDR3 bases are TGTGCCGTCAGTAAGTCGGAGTTCGTAGAGACCCAGTACTTC. The encoded protein is CAVSKSEFVETQYF. This rearrangement joins TRBV10-3 to TRBJ2-5, with D uncertain. Germline lookup yields CDR1 ENHRY and CDR2 SYGVKD. This CDR3 has 14 residues.

This clonotype came up once. Since no conserved phenylalanine or tryptophan closes the CDR3, a read error is the likely cause. This chain connects TRBV11-3 to TRBJ2-3; a possible D gene is TRBD2 (5 bases). CDR3 length: 16 residues. From germline, CDR1 is SGHNT and CDR2 YENEEA. The CDR3 bases are TGTGCTAGCAGCTCCGGGCTAGCAGATAGCAGAGATACGCAGTATTAT. Translating it yields CASSSGLADSRDTQYY.

With respect to this clonotype: A junction boundary mismatches the germline segment, possibly from a read error. The rearrangement links TRBV10-3 to TRBJ2-2; D is perhaps TRBD2 (7 bases). Per the germline V gene, CDR1 is ENHRY and CDR2 is SYGVKD. CDR3 length: 15 amino acids. CDR3: CAGQEGGAGTGELFF. In nucleotides, the CDR3 is TGTGCCGGTCAAGAAGGGGGGGCAGGCACCGGGGAGTTGTTTTTT.

Notes on this clonotype: The conserved final phenylalanine or tryptophan is absent from the CDR3, which likely points to a read error. This chain connects TRBV29-1 to TRBJ1-2; unclear D gene. The CDR3 is made up of 12 amino acids. Germline V CDR1 and CDR2: SQVTM, ANQGSEA. V shed 7 bases and J shed 11 bases, with 20 bases lying between them. DNA of the CDR3: TGCAGCGCCTCGGTACTGTTGTTAGAATACACCCTC. It translates to CSASVLLLEYTL.

CDR3 amino acids: CASNWDLSGGHQTDTQYF. The DNA for the CDR3 is TGTGCCAGCAACTGGGACCTTAGTGGCGGCCATCAAACGGATACGCAGTATTTT. The rearrangement links TRBV5-6 to TRBJ2-3; D tentatively reads TRBD1 or TRBD2 (5 bases each). CDR3 length equals 18 residues. V was pared by 6 bases and J by 6 bases, with 29 bases between. The germline CDR1 and CDR2 sequences are SGHDT and YYEEEE.

Comments on this clonotype: Mismatch with germline at one junction end may stem from a read error. The chain employs TRBV11-1 and TRBJ2-7, with D possibly TRBD1 on 5 matching bases. The V gene's germline CDR1 is SGHAT and CDR2 FQDESV (reference sequence). The CDR3 is made up of 13 amino acids. CDR3 sequence reads: CTSNYRSAYEQYF. CDR3 in DNA: TGTACCAGTAACTACAGGTCGGCCTACGAGCAGTACTTC.

On this clonotype itself: A read error may account for a junction end that differs from germline. The V and J genes are TRBV12-3 or TRBV12-4 and TRBJ1-1; a possible D gene is TRBD1 (5 bases). The CDR3 covers 13 residues. The CDR3 is CASKIEGGAETYF. CDR3 nucleotides: TGTGCCAGCAAAATTGAGGGAGGGGCTGAAACTTACTTT.

In the case of this clonotype: This CDR3 fails to terminate in the conserved phenylalanine or tryptophan, so it likely reflects a read error. V usage is TRBV20-1 and J usage is TRBJ2-1, with TRBD1 matching 8 bases. The V gene's germline CDR1 is DFQATT and CDR2 SNEGSKA (reference sequence). This CDR3 spans 15 amino acids. CDR3 coding DNA: TGCAGTGCTAGGGACCGGGACAGGAGCTACACTGAGCAGTTCTCC. It translates to CSARDRDRSYTEQFS.

With respect to this clonotype: The junction differs from germline at one of its ends, possibly a read error. The V gene is TRBV6-1, the J gene TRBJ2-1; D may be TRBD2 (6 bases). With the DNA end fitting TRBJ2-5 better, the J assignment may be wrong. The CDR3 sequence is 13 residues long. Per germline, CDR1 MNHNS and CDR2 SASEGT. CDR3 DNA sequence: TGTGTCAGCAGTCGGGGGTTCCAAGAGTCCCAGTACTTC. Amino acids: CVSSRGFQESQYF.

The chain has TRBV11-2 and TRBJ1-6, with 8 bases fitting TRBD1. Trimming took 4 bases from V and 10 from J; bases not matched to a gene: 9. The V gene's germline CDR1 is SGHAT and CDR2 FQNNGV. The CDR3 totals 15 residues. The CDR3 DNA reads as TGTGCCAGCAGCTCCCCGGGACAGGAGCACTCACCCCTCCACTTT. Amino acids: CASSSPGQEHSPLHF.

Regarding this clonotype: An end of the junction does not agree with germline; a read error may underlie this. The chain is built from TRBV5-5 and TRBJ2-7, with 7 bases matching TRBD1. The CDR3 extends over 14 amino acids. Germline loops: CDR1 SGHKS, CDR2 YYEKEE (reference sequence). CDR3 DNA: TGTGCCAGCAGCTTAGGGACAGTTTTCTACAAGCAGTACTTC. As protein: CASSLGTVFYKQYF.